These 19 T cell receptor beta chains were sequenced from one sample in a study of blood T cell repertoires in COVID-19. Assay used: immunoSEQ multiplex PCR; TCRdb lists only in-frame clones, some missing. The sample holds about 150,000 clones, about 87% seen once. The specimen was peripheral blood. Receptors originate from a man aged 55-75 years with active or convalescent COVID-19.

The chain joins TRBV5-1 to TRBJ2-5; D is unclear. Trimming left V 0 bases short and J 2 bases short, with 11 bases between. Looked up from germline, CDR1 is SGHRS and CDR2 is YFSETQ. The CDR3 is 15 amino acids. CDR3 sequence: CASSLVGRRQETQYF. CDR3 DNA sequence: TGCGCCAGCAGCTTGGTGGGCAGGCGACAAGAGACCCAGTACTTC.

This sequence joins TRBV29-1 and TRBJ1-4; TRBD1 might be the D (5 bases). The germline V gene has CDR1 SQVTM and CDR2 ANQGSEA. Between the trimmed V and J ends, which lost 2 bases and 8 bases, there was a span of 9 bases. The CDR3 is 12 residues long. The CDR3 region is CSVEQGGEKLFF. DNA of the CDR3: TGCAGCGTTGAACAGGGTGGGGAAAAACTGTTTTTT.

The rearrangement links TRBV27 to TRBJ2-1; TRBD1 matches 9 bases. The CDR3 sequence is 15 residues long. Looked up from germline, CDR1 is MNHEY and CDR2 is SMNVEV (reference sequence). The J segment lost 5 bases and the V segment lost 7 bases, leaving 9 bases of the junction unmatched. CDR3 loop: CASTLGGTGNNEQFF. DNA of the CDR3: TGTGCCAGCACTCTGGGCGGGACAGGGAACAATGAGCAGTTCTTC.

The chain couples TRBV4-1 to TRBJ2-1; D may be TRBD2 (7 bases). V was cut by 3 bases and J by 7 bases, with 25 bases left in between. The CDR3 length is 18 residues. Germline CDR1 MGHRA, CDR2 YSYEKL. CDR3 residues: CASSQDRGLAALKNEQFF. The CDR3 DNA reads TGCGCCAGCAGCCAGGACCGGGGGCTAGCGGCCTTGAAAAATGAGCAGTTCTTC.

This clone was seen only once. The rearrangement links TRBV5-1 to TRBJ1-1; 9 bases map to TRBD1. V was clipped by 3 bases and J by 3 bases; unmatched bases: 6. The CDR3 extends over 15 amino acids. Germline V gives CDR1 SGHRS, CDR2 YFSETQ. The CDR3, as DNA: TGCGCCAGCAGCTATTCGGGACAGGGCGACACTGAAGCTTTCTTT. It encodes CASSYSGQGDTEAFF.

The rearrangement uses TRBV7-9 and TRBJ1-4; D may be TRBD1 (5 bases). The CDR3 is 15 amino acids. The V and J ends lost 1 base and 3 bases respectively, with 9 bases between them. In germline, CDR1 is SEHNR, CDR2 FQNEAQ (reference sequence). The CDR3: CASSLVLGANEKLFF. The CDR3 region has the DNA TGTGCCAGCAGCTTAGTATTAGGGGCTAATGAAAAACTGTTTTTT.

The V call is TRBV28, the J call TRBJ1-4; 8 bases line up with TRBD1. Germline lookup yields CDR1 MDHEN and CDR2 SYDVKM. The length of the CDR3 is 15 residues. Losses at the gene ends were 6 bases for V and 7 bases for J; bases not matched to a gene: 10. The CDR3 nucleotides are TGTGCCAGCAGCCCTGGGGCAGGGGGCTTTGAAAAACTGTTTTTT. It is translated as CASSPGAGGFEKLFF.

The chain employs TRBV29-1 and TRBJ2-5; TRBD2 matches at 8 bases. The CDR3 totals 14 residues. Germline values: CDR1 SQVTM, CDR2 ANQGSEA. V was pared by 6 bases and J by 5 bases, with 11 bases of the junction left unmatched. CDR3 amino acids: CSVARLAPRETQYF. Written as DNA, the CDR3 is TGCAGCGTGGCCAGACTAGCGCCTCGGGAGACCCAGTACTTC.

The V call is TRBV18, the J call TRBJ2-7, with 10 nucleotides matching TRBD1. Germline V gene sequence: CDR1 KGHSH, CDR2 LQKENI. After removal of 3 bases from V and 5 bases from J, the junction contained 4 bases not matched to a gene. This CDR3 region has 14 residues. In DNA form, the CDR3 reads TGTGCCAGCTCACCCAGGACAGGGGGAAACGAGCAGTACTTC. It yields the protein CASSPRTGGNEQYF.

This chain uses TRBV28 with TRBJ2-6, with 7 bases aligning to TRBD1. The V gene's germline CDR1 is MDHEN and CDR2 SYDVKM. The J segment lost 3 bases and the V segment lost 8 bases, leaving 10 bases of the junction unmatched. CDR3 length equals 16 residues. The CDR3 sequence: CASFRGGAHGANVLTF. The CDR3 DNA reads TGTGCCAGCTTTCGAGGGGGCGCACATGGGGCCAACGTCCTGACTTTC.

The rearrangement links TRBV4-1 to TRBJ2-5, with 8 bases matching TRBD2. V was clipped by 4 bases and J by 1 base; unmatched bases: 5. The germline V gene has CDR1 MGHRA and CDR2 YSYEKL. CDR3 length equals 15 residues. CDR3 sequence: CASSPELAVQETQYF. CDR3 bases: TGCGCCAGCAGCCCGGAACTAGCGGTCCAAGAGACCCAGTACTTC.

CDR3 region: CASRRTGPQETQYF. In nucleotides, the CDR3 is TGTGCCAGCAGACGGACAGGACCTCAAGAGACCCAGTACTTC. This chain uses TRBV7-9 with TRBJ2-5; 7 nucleotides match TRBD1. V shed 6 bases, J shed 2 bases, and the junction held 6 bases outside the gene matches. Germline V gene sequence: CDR1 SEHNR, CDR2 FQNEAQ (reference sequence). There are 14 residues in the CDR3.

DNA of the CDR3: TGTGCCAGCACCTTAGGGACAGCCGCCCCCGAGCAGTACTTC. This encodes CASTLGTAAPEQYF. The chain joins TRBV6-5 to TRBJ2-7, with 7 bases aligning to TRBD1. Trimming cost V 7 bases and J 6 bases; bases outside gene matches: 12. CDR1 MNHEY and CDR2 SVGAGI come from the germline V gene. This CDR3 is 14 amino acids long.

CDR3 nucleotide sequence: TGCGCCAGCAGTCCGGAGGCCAAAAACATTCAGTACTTC. Amino acids: CASSPEAKNIQYF. The rearrangement joins TRBV10-1 to TRBJ2-4; D uncertain. V was pared by 5 bases and J by 1 base, with 6 bases between. The CDR3 contains 13 residues. CDR1 and CDR2 (germline): WNHNN, SYGVQD (reference sequence).

This clone was observed once. The chain recombines TRBV14 with TRBJ2-1, with TRBD2 matching over 12 bases. The V and J ends lost 4 bases and 5 bases, in that order; junction bases with no gene match: 3. CDR1 SGHDN and CDR2 FVKESK come from the germline V gene. The CDR3 sequence is 15 residues long. The DNA of the CDR3 is TGTGCCAGCAGCCTCCGACTAGCGGGAGACAATGAGCAGTTCTTC. This sequence encodes CASSLRLAGDNEQFF.

This chain links TRBV11-3 with TRBJ2-2; D is perhaps TRBD1 (5 bases). This CDR3 is 15 amino acids long. The germline V gene encodes CDR1 SGHNT and CDR2 YENEEA. Trimming stripped 3 bases from V and 2 bases from J, with 10 bases between. The CDR3 region is CASSLGRPNTGELFF. CDR3 sequence (DNA): TGTGCCAGCAGCTTGGGGCGACCTAACACCGGGGAGCTGTTTTTT.

The V gene is TRBV19, the J gene TRBJ2-5, with a tentative D call TRBD1 (6 bases). V shed 7 bases and J shed 5 bases, with 20 bases lying between them. The CDR3 length is 15 residues. The V gene's germline CDR1 is LNHDA and CDR2 SQIVND (reference sequence). The CDR3 bases are TGTGCCAGTACCCTGGCAGGGGACAACCGGGAGACCCAGTACTTC. Protein: CASTLAGDNRETQYF.

This clone was seen a single time. The chain links TRBV4-2 to TRBJ2-4, with D possibly TRBD2 on 7 matching bases. Germline CDR1 reads LGHNA; CDR2 reads YNFKEQ. The CDR3 consists of 15 residues. V lost 4 bases, J lost 2 bases, and 12 bases lay in between. The CDR3 spells CASSPRGATKNIQYF. For the CDR3, the DNA is TGTGCCAGCAGCCCCCGGGGGGCCACCAAAAACATTCAGTACTTC.

The chain recombines TRBV28 with TRBJ2-7, with 12 bases matching TRBD1. The trim removed 7 bases at V and 5 bases at J, leaving 6 bases unmatched. CDR3 length: 14 amino acids. Looked up from germline, CDR1 is MDHEN and CDR2 is SYDVKM. The CDR3, as DNA: TGTGCCAGCACCCGGGACAGGGGGCGTAACGAGCAGTACTTC. Translation: CASTRDRGRNEQYF. The whole variable domain, filled in from reference TRBV28 and TRBJ2-7, reads DVKVTQSSRYLVKRTGEKVFLECVQDMDHENMFWYRQDPGLGLRLIYFSYDVKMKEKGDIPEGYSVSREKKERFSLILESASTNQTSMYLCASTRDRGRNEQYFGPGTRLTVT.